One and the same sample provided the 20 T cell receptor beta chains below, sequenced in a study of blood T cell repertoires in COVID-19 (dated by TCRdb to 2020 to 2021). The library was produced with the immunoSEQ multiplex PCR assay. TCRdb mirrors the immuneACCESS table, restricted to in-frame sequences. Some clones are absent from its copies; in checked studies, under half trace to an unresolved V gene, and the reason for the others is unknown. Across this sample there are about 170,000 clones, with about 86% seen only once. The ten largest clones add up to about a tenth of the sample. The sequencing input was peripheral blood. The receptor set was obtained from a man aged 70-80 years with active or convalescent COVID-19.

The V and J genes are TRBV7-7 and TRBJ2-2, with a tentative D call TRBD1 (5 bases). The germline gives CDR1 SSHAT, CDR2 FNYEAQ (reference sequence). This CDR3 is built from 15 residues. V lost 5 bases to trimming and J lost 1 base, with 11 bases between them. The CDR3 DNA is TGTGCCAGCAGCAGACTCACAGGGAACACCGGGGAGCTGTTTTTT. Amino acids: CASSRLTGNTGELFF.

The chain recombines TRBV2 with TRBJ1-4; possible D gene TRBD1, 5 bases. Germline CDR1 is SNHLY and CDR2 is FYNNEI. This CDR3 contains 14 residues. The germline V and J ends were trimmed by 5 bases and 5 bases, with 12 bases remaining between them. The CDR3 loop is CASSRGGANEKLFF. Written as DNA, the CDR3 is TGTGCCAGCAGTAGAGGAGGGGCGAATGAAAAACTGTTTTTT.

This chain links TRBV7-9 with TRBJ1-1; D perhaps matches TRBD1 (6 bases). With 3 bases removed from V and 6 bases from J, the gap between germline ends came to 11 bases. CDR1 and CDR2 (germline): SEHNR, FQNEAQ (reference sequence). The CDR3 covers 13 residues. The CDR3 DNA is TGTGCCAGCAGCTTCACAGGGATTCCTGAAGCTTTCTTT. Translation gives CASSFTGIPEAFF.

This sequence joins TRBV7-8 and TRBJ2-1; D gene unclear. V was clipped by 5 bases and J by 4 bases, with 12 bases between them. The germline V gene has CDR1 SGHVS and CDR2 FQNEAQ. This CDR3 has 14 amino acids. For the CDR3, the DNA is TGTGCCAGCAGCCTCGACTCAACTTACAATGAGCAGTTCTTC. Translation gives CASSLDSTYNEQFF.

The chain combines TRBV5-8 with TRBJ1-5; TRBD1 aligns across 8 bases. This CDR3 contains 17 residues. Germline-derived CDR1 and CDR2 are SGHTS and YDEGEE. With V trimmed by 2 bases and J by 5 bases, 12 bases remained unmatched. The CDR3 DNA reads TGTGCCAGCAGCTTTGTGCTTGCCGGGACAGGTTATCAGCCCCAGCATTTT. This sequence encodes CASSFVLAGTGYQPQHF.

This clone was detected only a few times. This chain joins TRBV29-1 and TRBJ2-7; weak D call: TRBD2 (6 bases). V gave up 0 bases and J gave up 6 bases, with 9 bases separating them. The germline CDR1 and CDR2 sequences are SQVTM and ANQGSEA. There are 12 residues in the CDR3. The CDR3, as DNA: TGCAGCGTTGAAGAGGAGGGCCCCGAGCAGTACTTC. It is translated as CSVEEEGPEQYF.

V gene TRBV7-9 combines with J gene TRBJ2-1; 8 bases are shared with TRBD2. V was pared by 4 bases and J by 7 bases, with 12 bases of the junction left unmatched. From germline, CDR1 is SEHNR and CDR2 FQNEAQ (reference sequence). The CDR3 is made up of 16 amino acids. CDR3 nucleotides: TGTGCCAGCAGCTCCTCGGGACTAGTAAGGGAGAATGAGCAGTTCTTC. Its protein product is CASSSSGLVRENEQFF. Looking up the rest from reference TRBV7-9 and TRBJ2-1 gives the full variable domain: DTGVSQNPRHKITKRGQNVTFRCDPISEHNRLYWYRQTLGQGPEFLTYFQNEAQLEKSRLLSDRFSAERPKGSFSTLEIQRTEQGDSAMYLCASSSSGLVRENEQFFGPGTRLTVL.

This clone was recorded at least ten times. This chain links TRBV7-9 with TRBJ2-1; 7 bases are shared with TRBD1. Germline CDR1 is SEHNR and CDR2 is FQNEAQ (reference sequence). V lost 6 bases, J lost 1 base, and 9 bases stayed unmatched. The CDR3 covers 16 residues. The CDR3 loop is CASRSTAGGSYNEQFF. In DNA, the CDR3 is TGTGCCAGCAGGTCGACCGCAGGGGGTTCCTACAATGAGCAGTTCTTC.

CDR3 sequence: CASSPLGGIQYF. The CDR3 region has the DNA TGTGCCAGTAGTCCCTTGGGGGGCATTCAGTACTTC. This chain joins TRBV19 and TRBJ2-4; perhaps TRBD2 as D (6 bases). The CDR3 has 12 residues. Trimming took 5 bases from V and 9 from J, leaving 11 bases between them. Per the germline V gene, CDR1 is LNHDA and CDR2 is SQIVND (reference sequence).

The rearrangement links TRBV4-1 to TRBJ2-7, with 9 bases that match TRBD1. This CDR3 comprises 16 residues. V was clipped by 4 bases and J by 5 bases; unmatched bases: 12. The germline gives CDR1 MGHRA, CDR2 YSYEKL. CDR3 loop: CASSRTGQGVLDEQYF. In DNA form, the CDR3 reads TGCGCCAGCAGCCGGACGGGACAGGGTGTGTTGGACGAGCAGTACTTC.

The V and J genes are TRBV7-8 and TRBJ2-7; tentatively, D is TRBD1 (6 bases). Germline CDR1 SGHVS, CDR2 FQNEAQ. V gave up 4 bases and J gave up 2 bases, with 15 bases separating them. The CDR3 runs to 15 residues. The CDR3 sequence: CASSSPQQGPYEQYF. In DNA form, the CDR3 reads TGTGCCAGCAGCTCCCCCCAGCAGGGGCCCTACGAGCAGTACTTC.

This chain joins TRBV6-6 and TRBJ1-2; D gene unclear. Per germline, CDR1 MNHNY and CDR2 SVGAGI (reference sequence). The CDR3 length is 12 residues. Trimming removed 6 bases from V and 6 bases from J, with 11 bases in between. CDR3 sequence reads: CASSPRGDGYTF. The CDR3 DNA is TGTGCCAGCAGCCCCCGGGGTGATGGCTACACCTTC.

This chain links TRBV5-1 with TRBJ2-3; D is ambiguous. Germline V gene lookup returns CDR1 SGHRS and CDR2 YFSETQ. Trimming shortened V by 0 bases and J by 5 bases, and 7 bases separated the two germline ends. The CDR3 spans 13 residues. The CDR3 region has the DNA TGCGCCAGCAGCTTGGTGTCTGTAGATACGCAGTATTTT. Translating gives CASSLVSVDTQYF.

The V call is TRBV5-1, the J call TRBJ2-1; 8 bases align to TRBD1. The CDR3 totals 15 residues. Germline CDR1 reads SGHRS; CDR2 reads YFSETQ. V shed 3 bases, J shed 3 bases, and the junction held 5 bases outside the gene matches. CDR3 sequence (DNA): TGCGCCAGCAGCTCCCAGGGGGCCGGCTACAATGAGCAGTTCTTC. Protein: CASSSQGAGYNEQFF.

The J gene is TRBJ2-7, the V gene TRBV12-3 or TRBV12-4, with TRBD1 matching over 8 bases. Trimming took 7 bases from V and 6 from J; bases not matched to a gene: 8. The CDR3 has 13 residues. The CDR3 DNA reads TGTGCCAGCACCCCGACAGGGGTTGGCGAGCAGTACTTC. Translated: CASTPTGVGEQYF.

The chain uses TRBV5-1 and TRBJ2-7; no clear D gene. CDR1 SGHRS and CDR2 YFSETQ come from the germline V gene. This CDR3 has 13 amino acids. Trimming removed 0 bases at V and 4 bases at J, with 8 bases between. CDR3 region: CASSLALRYEQYF. The CDR3 coding sequence is TGCGCCAGCAGCTTGGCCCTCCGGTACGAGCAGTACTTC.

This clone was counted between two and nine times. The rearrangement links TRBV4-1 to TRBJ1-1; 7 bases align to TRBD1. After removal of 8 bases from V and 0 bases from J, the junction contained 3 bases not matched to a gene. This CDR3 contains 13 residues. The germline V gene encodes CDR1 MGHRA and CDR2 YSYEKL. CDR3 DNA: TGCGCCAGCTTCGACAGGGTGAACACTGAAGCTTTCTTT. It is translated as CASFDRVNTEAFF.

This clone has more than one count but fewer than ten. The CDR3 DNA reads as TGTGCCAGCAGTCAACAAGGGACAGGGGGGTACGAGCAGTACTTC. The encoded protein is CASSQQGTGGYEQYF. V and J are TRBV2 and TRBJ2-7, with TRBD1 matching 11 bases. Germline values: CDR1 SNHLY, CDR2 FYNNEI. With V trimmed by 5 bases and J by 4 bases, 7 bases remained unmatched. CDR3 length: 15 amino acids.

The chain is built from TRBV11-2 and TRBJ1-6; the D is unclear. Trimming shortened V by 4 bases and J by 8 bases, and 9 bases separated the two germline ends. The V gene's germline CDR1 is SGHAT and CDR2 FQNNGV. The CDR3 length is 13 residues. CDR3 amino acids: CASSSMEDSPLHF. The CDR3 DNA follows: TGTGCCAGCAGCTCGATGGAGGATTCACCCCTCCACTTT.

The gene calls are TRBV11-2 and TRBJ2-6; D might be TRBD2 (5 bases). V was clipped by 3 bases and J by 0 bases, with 9 bases between them. The germline V gene encodes CDR1 SGHAT and CDR2 FQNNGV. This CDR3 comprises 16 residues. Written as DNA, the CDR3 is TGTGCCAGCAGCTTGAGGGTCTACTCTGGGGCCAACGTCCTGACTTTC. Residues: CASSLRVYSGANVLTF. The full variable domain, its missing parts supplied by reference TRBV11-2 and TRBJ2-6, is EAGVAQSPRYKIIEKRQSVAFWCNPISGHATLYWYQQILGQGPKLLIQFQNNGVVDDSQLPKDRFSAERLKGVDSTLKIQPAKLEDSAVYLCASSLRVYSGANVLTFGAGSRLTVL.